The present entry profiles one T cell receptor beta chain with its context. This entry belongs to a study of blood T cell repertoires in COVID-19. Study background: Acute-phase and convalescent COVID-19 samples originated in the United States, Italy and Spain. The cDNA or gDNA used as material had been derived from T cells, B-cell-depleted T cells, or PBMCs.

The CDR3 extends over 14 amino acids. Trimming left V 1 base short and J 7 bases short, with 8 bases between. Germline V gives CDR1 LGHDT, CDR2 YNNKEL (reference sequence). In the authors' methods: Nucleated cell number was recorded as an estimate derived from reference gene primer amplification. Produced via immunoSEQ multiplex PCR; TCRdb's table is partial and in-frame only. V, J and clone size reflect that table, while D and trimming were determined from the DNA. The sample includes about 40,000 clones, approximately 88% of them seen just once. Sequencing was done on a sample of peripheral blood. This clonotype originated in a woman aged 70 to 79 with acute or convalescent COVID-19. J is TRBJ1-6 and V is TRBV3-1 (or the pseudogene TRBV3-2); possible D gene TRBD1, 5 bases. The chain's CDR3 is CASSQAGINSPLHF. In DNA, the CDR3 is TGTGCCAGCAGCCAAGCAGGGATCAATTCACCCCTCCACTTT.